The clone carrying this TCR beta chain was observed a handful of times. The target antigen is unknown. This library used roughly 370 ng RNA and molecular barcoded adaptors spanning alpha/delta and beta/gamma chains. TCRdb called the reads again in MiXCR, with one record for every CDR3 protein. The repertoire has approximately 57,000 distinct CDR3 sequences, 9% to 15% of them found once; the top ten carry approximately 16%. Germline V gene data show CDR1 as DFQATT and CDR2 as SNEGSKA (reference sequence). V lost 0 bases, J lost 3 bases, and 12 bases lay in between. The length of the CDR3 is 15 residues. The sample is drawn from a study of read filtering for tumor transcriptome and immune sequencing. Study as a whole: Among patients, approximately 16 were male and some 15 female, aged about 45 to 80 (mean about 69). Revised staging placed roughly eight patients in R-ISS I, roughly 16 in II, more than 5 in III. General study points: RNA-seq captured clonotypes less deeply and reliably than IR-seq. The CD138-negative fraction was mixed bone marrow immune cells, not pure T cells.

The sequenced material came from a population of CD138-negative cells sorted from bone marrow. The V and J genes are TRBV20-1 and TRBJ1-5; no clear D. The TCR sequence derives from a donor aged 40 or older with multiple myeloma. The CDR3 DNA is TGCAGTGCTAGAGATTCCGACACCCTCAATCAGCCCCAGCATTTT. Encoded protein: CSARDSDTLNQPQHF.